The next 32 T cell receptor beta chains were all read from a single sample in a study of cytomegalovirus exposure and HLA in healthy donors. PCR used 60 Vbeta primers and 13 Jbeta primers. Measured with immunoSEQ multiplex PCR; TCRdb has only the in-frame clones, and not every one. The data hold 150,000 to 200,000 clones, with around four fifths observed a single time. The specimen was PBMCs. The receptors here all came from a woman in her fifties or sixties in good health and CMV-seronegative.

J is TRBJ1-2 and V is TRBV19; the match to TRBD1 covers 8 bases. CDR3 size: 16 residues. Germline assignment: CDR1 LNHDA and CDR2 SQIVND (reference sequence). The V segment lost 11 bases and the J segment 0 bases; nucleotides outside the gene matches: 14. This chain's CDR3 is CAARTGLGRANYGYTF. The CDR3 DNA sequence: TGTGCCGCCCGGACAGGGCTAGGTAGGGCTAACTATGGCTACACCTTC. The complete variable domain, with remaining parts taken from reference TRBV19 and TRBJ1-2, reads DGGITQSPKYLFRKEGQNVTLSCEQNLNHDAMYWYRQDPGQGLRLIYYSQIVNDFQKGDIAEGYSVSREKKESFPLTVTSAQKNPTAFYLCAARTGLGRANYGYTFGSGTRLTVV.

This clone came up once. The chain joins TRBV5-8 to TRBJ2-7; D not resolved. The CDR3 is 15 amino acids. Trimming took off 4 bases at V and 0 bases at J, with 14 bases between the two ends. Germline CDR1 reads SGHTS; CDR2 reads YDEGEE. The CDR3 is CASSPVVLSSYEQYF. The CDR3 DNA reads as TGTGCCAGCAGCCCGGTGGTTCTAAGCTCCTACGAGCAGTACTTC.

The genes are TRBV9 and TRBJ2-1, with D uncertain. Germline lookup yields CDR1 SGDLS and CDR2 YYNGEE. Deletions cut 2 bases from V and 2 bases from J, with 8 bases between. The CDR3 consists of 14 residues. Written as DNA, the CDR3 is TGTGCCAGCAGCGTCCAAGCGACCTACAATGAGCAGTTCTTC. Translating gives CASSVQATYNEQFF.

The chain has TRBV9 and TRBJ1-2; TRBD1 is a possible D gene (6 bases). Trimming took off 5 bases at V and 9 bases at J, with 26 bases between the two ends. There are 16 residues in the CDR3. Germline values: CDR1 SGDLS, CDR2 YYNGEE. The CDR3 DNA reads TGTGCCAGCAGTCCGCGGGGGGCCCGGGAGACAGGTAGCTACACCTTC. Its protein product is CASSPRGARETGSYTF.

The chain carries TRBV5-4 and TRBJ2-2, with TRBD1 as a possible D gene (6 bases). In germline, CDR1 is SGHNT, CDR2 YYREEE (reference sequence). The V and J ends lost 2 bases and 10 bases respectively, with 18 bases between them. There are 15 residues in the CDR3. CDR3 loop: CASSLSGTSSKELFF. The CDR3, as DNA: TGTGCCAGCAGCTTATCCGGGACATCCTCCAAGGAGCTGTTTTTT. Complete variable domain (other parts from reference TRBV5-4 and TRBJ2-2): ETGVTQSPTHLIKTRGQQVTLRCSSQSGHNTVSWYQQALGQGPQFIFQYYREEENGRGNFPPRFSGLQFPNYSSELNVNALELDDSALYLCASSLSGTSSKELFFGEGSRLTVL.

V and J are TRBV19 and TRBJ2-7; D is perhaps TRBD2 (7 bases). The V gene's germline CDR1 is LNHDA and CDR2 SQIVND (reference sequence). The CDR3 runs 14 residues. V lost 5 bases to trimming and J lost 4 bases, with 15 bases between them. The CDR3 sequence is CASSLRGAVYEQYF. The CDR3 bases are TGTGCCAGTAGTCTCCGGGGGGCGGTGTACGAGCAGTACTTC.

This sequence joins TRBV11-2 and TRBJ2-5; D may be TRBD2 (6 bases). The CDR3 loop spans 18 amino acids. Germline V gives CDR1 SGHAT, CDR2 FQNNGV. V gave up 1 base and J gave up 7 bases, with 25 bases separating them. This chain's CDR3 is CASSLALSGLTRTGTQYF. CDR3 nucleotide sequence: TGTGCCAGCAGCTTAGCGCTTTCGGGACTTACCAGAACGGGGACCCAGTACTTC.

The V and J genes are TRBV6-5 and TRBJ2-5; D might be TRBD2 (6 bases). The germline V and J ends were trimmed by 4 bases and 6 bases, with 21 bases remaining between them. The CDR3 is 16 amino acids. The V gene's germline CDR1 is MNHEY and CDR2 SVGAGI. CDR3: CASSSVGSTSSQTQYF. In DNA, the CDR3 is TGTGCCAGCAGTTCTGTCGGATCGACTAGTTCCCAGACCCAGTACTTC.

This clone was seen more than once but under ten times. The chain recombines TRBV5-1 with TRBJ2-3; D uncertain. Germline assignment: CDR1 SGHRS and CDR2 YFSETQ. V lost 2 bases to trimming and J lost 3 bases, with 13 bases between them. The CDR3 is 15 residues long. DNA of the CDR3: TGCGCCAGCAGCTTAGGAACTACCGGAACAGATACGCAGTATTTT. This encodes CASSLGTTGTDTQYF.

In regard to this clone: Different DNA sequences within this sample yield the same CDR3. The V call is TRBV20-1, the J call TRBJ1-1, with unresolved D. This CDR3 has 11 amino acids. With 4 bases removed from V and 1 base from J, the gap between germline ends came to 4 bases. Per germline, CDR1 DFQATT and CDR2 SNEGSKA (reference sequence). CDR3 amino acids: CSATGNTEAFF. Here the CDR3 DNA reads TGCAGTGCTACGGGGAACACTGAAGCTTTCTTT.

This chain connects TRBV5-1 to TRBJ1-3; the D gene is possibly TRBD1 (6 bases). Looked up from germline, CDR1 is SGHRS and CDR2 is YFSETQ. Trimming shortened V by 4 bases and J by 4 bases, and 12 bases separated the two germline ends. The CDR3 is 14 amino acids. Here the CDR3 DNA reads TGCGCCAGCAGCGAGCAGGGGTCCGGAAACACCATATATTTT. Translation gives CASSEQGSGNTIYF.

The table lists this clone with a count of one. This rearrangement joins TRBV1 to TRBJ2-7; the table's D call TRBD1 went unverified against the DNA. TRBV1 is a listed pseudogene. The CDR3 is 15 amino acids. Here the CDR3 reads CTSSLLRQGDYEQYF. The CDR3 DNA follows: TGCACCAGCAGCCTCCTAAGACAGGGTGACTACGAGCAGTACTTC.

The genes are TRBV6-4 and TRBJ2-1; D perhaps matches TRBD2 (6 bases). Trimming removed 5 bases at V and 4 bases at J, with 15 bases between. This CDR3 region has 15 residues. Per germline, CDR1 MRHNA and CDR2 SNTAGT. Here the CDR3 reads CASSSTGLSYNEQFF. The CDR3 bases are TGTGCCAGCAGTTCCACGGGACTGTCATACAATGAGCAGTTCTTC.

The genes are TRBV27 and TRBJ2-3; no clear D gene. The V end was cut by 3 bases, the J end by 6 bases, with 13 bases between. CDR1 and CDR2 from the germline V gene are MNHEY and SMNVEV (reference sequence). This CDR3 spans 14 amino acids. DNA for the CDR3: TGTGCCAGCAGTTTTGTCCCGTTATCCGATACGCAGTATTTT. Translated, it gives CASSFVPLSDTQYF.

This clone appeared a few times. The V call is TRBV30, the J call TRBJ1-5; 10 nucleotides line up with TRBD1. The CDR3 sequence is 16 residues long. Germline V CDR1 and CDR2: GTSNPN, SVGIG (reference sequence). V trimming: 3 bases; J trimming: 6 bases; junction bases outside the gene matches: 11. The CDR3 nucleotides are TGTGCCTGGAGAGGCAAATCGGGACAGGGGATTCAGCCCCAGCATTTT. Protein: CAWRGKSGQGIQPQHF. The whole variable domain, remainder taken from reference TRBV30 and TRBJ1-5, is SQTIHQWPATLVQPVGSPLSLECTVEGTSNPNLYWYRQAAGRGLQLLFYSVGIGQISSEVPQNLSASRPQDRQFILSSKKLLLSDSGFYLCAWRGKSGQGIQPQHFGDGTRLSIL.

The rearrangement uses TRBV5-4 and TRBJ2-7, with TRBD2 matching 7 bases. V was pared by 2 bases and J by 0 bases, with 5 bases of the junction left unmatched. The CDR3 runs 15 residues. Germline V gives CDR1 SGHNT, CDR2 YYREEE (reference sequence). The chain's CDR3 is CASSFPSGNSYEQYF. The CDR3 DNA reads TGTGCCAGCAGCTTCCCTAGCGGAAACTCCTACGAGCAGTACTTC. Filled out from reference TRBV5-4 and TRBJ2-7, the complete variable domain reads ETGVTQSPTHLIKTRGQQVTLRCSSQSGHNTVSWYQQALGQGPQFIFQYYREEENGRGNFPPRFSGLQFPNYSSELNVNALELDDSALYLCASSFPSGNSYEQYFGPGTRLTVT.

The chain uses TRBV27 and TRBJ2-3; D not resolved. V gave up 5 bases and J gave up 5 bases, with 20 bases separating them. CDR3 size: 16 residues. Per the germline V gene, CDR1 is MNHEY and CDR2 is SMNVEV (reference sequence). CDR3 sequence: CASSPSRFNPVDTQYF. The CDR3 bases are TGTGCCAGCAGTCCCTCTAGGTTTAATCCCGTAGATACGCAGTATTTT.

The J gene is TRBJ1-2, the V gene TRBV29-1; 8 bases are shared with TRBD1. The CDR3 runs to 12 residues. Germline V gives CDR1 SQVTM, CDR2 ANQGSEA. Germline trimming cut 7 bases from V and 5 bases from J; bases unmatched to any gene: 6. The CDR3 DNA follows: TGCAGCGCCCAACAGGGGGATTATGGCTACACCTTC. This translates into CSAQQGDYGYTF.

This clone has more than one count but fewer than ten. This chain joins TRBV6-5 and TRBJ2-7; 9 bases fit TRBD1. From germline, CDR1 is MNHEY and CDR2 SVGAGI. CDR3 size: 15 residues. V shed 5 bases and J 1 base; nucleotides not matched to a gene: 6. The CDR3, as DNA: TGTGCCAGCAGTAGAGAGGGACAGGGTTCCTACGAGCAGTACTTC. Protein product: CASSREGQGSYEQYF.

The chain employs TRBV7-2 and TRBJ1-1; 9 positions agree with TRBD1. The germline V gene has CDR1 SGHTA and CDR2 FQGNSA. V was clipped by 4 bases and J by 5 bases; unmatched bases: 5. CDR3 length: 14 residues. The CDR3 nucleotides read TGTGCCAGCAGCTCGGACAGGGGTTGGACTGAAGCTTTCTTT. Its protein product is CASSSDRGWTEAFF.

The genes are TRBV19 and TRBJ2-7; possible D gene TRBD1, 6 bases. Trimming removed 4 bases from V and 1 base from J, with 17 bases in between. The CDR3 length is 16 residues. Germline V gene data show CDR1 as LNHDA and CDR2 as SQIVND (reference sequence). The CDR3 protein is CASSTTQDRGSYEQYF. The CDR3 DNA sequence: TGTGCCAGTAGTACCACACAGGACAGAGGATCCTACGAGCAGTACTTC.

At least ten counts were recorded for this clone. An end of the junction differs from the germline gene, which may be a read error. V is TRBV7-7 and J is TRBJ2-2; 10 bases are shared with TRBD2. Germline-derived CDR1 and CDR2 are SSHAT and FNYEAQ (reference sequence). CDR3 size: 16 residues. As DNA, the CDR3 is TGTGCTAGCAGCTTAGATAGCGGGAGGTCCACCGGGGAGCTGTTTTTT. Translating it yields CASSLDSGRSTGELFF.

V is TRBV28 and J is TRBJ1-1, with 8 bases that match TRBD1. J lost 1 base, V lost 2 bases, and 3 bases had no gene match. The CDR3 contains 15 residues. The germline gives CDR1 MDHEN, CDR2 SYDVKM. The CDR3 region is CASSLQGAGNTEAFF. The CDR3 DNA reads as TGTGCCAGCAGTTTACAGGGGGCCGGGAACACTGAAGCTTTCTTT.

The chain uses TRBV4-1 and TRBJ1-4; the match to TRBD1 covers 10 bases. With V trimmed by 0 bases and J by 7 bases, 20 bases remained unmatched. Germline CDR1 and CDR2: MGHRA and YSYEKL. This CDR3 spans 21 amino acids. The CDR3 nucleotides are TGCGCCAGCAGCCAAGACGGGGTTAGGGACAGGGGTGTTCGTATTCCTGAAAAACTGTTTTTT. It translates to CASSQDGVRDRGVRIPEKLFF.

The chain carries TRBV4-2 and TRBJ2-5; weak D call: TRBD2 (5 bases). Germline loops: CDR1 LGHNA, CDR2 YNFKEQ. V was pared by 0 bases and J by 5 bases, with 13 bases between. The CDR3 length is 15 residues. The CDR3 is CASSQETEGGETQYF. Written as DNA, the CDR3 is TGTGCCAGCAGCCAAGAAACAGAGGGTGGGGAGACCCAGTACTTC.

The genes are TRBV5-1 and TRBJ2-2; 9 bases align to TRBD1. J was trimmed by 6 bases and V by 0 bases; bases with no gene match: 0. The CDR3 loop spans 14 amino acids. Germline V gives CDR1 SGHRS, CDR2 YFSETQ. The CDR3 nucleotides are TGCGCCAGCAGCTTGGGACAGGGGGCCGGGGAGCTGTTTTTT. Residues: CASSLGQGAGELFF.

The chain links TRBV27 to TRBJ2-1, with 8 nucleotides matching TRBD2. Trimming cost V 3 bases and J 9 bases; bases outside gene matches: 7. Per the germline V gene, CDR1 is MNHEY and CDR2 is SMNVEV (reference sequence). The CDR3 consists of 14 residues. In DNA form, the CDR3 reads TGTGCCAGCAGTTTTTACGACCGGGGGGGTGAGCAGTTCTTC. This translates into CASSFYDRGGEQFF.

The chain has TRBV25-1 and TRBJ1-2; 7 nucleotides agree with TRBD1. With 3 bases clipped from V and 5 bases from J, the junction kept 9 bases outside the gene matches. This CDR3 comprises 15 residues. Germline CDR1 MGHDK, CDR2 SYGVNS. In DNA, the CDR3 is TGTGCCAGCAGTGACCCCCGACAGGGCCTATATGGCTACACCTTC. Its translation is CASSDPRQGLYGYTF.

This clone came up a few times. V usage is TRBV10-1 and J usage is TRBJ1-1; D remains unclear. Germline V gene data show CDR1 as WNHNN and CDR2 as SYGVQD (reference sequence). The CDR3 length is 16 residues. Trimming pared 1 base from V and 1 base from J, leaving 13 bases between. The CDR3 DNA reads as TGCGCCAGCAGTGAGTTGTCGGGTGGGAGGAACACTGAAGCTTTCTTT. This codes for CASSELSGGRNTEAFF.

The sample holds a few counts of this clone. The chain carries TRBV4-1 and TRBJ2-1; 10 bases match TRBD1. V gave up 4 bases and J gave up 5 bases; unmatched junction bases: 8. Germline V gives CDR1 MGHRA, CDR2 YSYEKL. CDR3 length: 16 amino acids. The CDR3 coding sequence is TGCGCCAGCAGCCCCCGGGACAGGGGACGGAACAATGAGCAGTTCTTC. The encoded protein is CASSPRDRGRNNEQFF.

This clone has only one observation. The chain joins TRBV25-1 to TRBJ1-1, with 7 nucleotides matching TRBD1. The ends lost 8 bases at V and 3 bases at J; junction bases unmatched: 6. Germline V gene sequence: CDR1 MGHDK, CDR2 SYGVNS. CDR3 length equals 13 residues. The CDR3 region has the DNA TGTGCCAGCGTCGACAGGGCGGACACTGAAGCTTTCTTT. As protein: CASVDRADTEAFF.

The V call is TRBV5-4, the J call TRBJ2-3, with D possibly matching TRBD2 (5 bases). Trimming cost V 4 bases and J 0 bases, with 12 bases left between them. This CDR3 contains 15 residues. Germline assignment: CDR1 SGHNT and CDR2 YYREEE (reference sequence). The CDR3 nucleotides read TGTGCCAGCAGCCTGAGGGCACCTAGCACAGATACGCAGTATTTT. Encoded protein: CASSLRAPSTDTQYF.